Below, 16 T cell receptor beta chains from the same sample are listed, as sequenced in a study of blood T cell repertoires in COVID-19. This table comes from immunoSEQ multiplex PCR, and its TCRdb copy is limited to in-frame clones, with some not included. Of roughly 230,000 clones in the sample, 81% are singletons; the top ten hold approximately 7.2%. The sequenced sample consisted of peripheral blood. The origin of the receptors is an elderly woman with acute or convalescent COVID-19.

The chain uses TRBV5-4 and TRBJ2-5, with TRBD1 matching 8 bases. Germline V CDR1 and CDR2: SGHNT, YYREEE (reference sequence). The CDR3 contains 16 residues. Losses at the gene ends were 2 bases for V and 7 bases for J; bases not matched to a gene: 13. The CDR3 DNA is TGTGCCAGCAGCTTAGGAGGACAGGGCGGTTTCGGGACCCAGTACTTC. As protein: CASSLGGQGGFGTQYF. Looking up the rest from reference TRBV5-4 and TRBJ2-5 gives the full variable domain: ETGVTQSPTHLIKTRGQQVTLRCSSQSGHNTVSWYQQALGQGPQFIFQYYREEENGRGNFPPRFSGLQFPNYSSELNVNALELDDSALYLCASSLGGQGGFGTQYFGPGTRLLVL.

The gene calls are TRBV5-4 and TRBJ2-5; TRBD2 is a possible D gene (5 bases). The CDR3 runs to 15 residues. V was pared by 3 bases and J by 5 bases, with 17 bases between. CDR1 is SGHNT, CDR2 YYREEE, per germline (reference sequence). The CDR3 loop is CASSSGIGIGETQYF. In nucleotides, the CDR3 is TGTGCCAGCAGCTCTGGGATCGGGATAGGGGAGACCCAGTACTTC.

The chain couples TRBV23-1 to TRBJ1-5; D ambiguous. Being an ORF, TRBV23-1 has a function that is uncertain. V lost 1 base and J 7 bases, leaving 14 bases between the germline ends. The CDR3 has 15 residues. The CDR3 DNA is TGCGCCAGCAGTCAATGTCGGTATCCCAACCAGCCCCAGCATTTT. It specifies CASSQCRYPNQPQHF.

CDR3 bases: TGTGCCAGCAGCGCGACTAGCGGGGGGGTTGATACGCAGTATTTT. Its translation is CASSATSGGVDTQYF. The chain links TRBV3-1 (or the pseudogene TRBV3-2) to TRBJ2-3; 14 positions agree with TRBD2. CDR3 length: 15 amino acids. The germline V gene has CDR1 LGHDT and CDR2 YNNKEL (reference sequence). Trimming removed 5 bases from V and 6 bases from J; junction bases left unmatched: 4.

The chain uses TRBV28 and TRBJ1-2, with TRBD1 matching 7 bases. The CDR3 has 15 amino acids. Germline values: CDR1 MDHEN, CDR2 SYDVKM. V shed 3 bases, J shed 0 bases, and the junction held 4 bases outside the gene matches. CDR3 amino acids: CASSFLTGPNYGYTF. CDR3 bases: TGTGCCAGCAGTTTCTTGACAGGGCCTAACTATGGCTACACCTTC.

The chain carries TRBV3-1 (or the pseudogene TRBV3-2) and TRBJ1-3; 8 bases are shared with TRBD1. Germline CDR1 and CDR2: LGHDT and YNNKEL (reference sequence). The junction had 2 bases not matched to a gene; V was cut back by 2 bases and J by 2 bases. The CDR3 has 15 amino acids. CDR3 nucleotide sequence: TGTGCCAGCAGCCAAACAGGGGGTGCTGGAAACACCATATATTTT. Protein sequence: CASSQTGGAGNTIYF.

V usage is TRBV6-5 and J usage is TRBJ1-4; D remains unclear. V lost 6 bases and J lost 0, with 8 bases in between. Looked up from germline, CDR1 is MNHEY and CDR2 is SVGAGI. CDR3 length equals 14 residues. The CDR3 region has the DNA TGTGCCAGCAGCTTGACAACAACTAATGAAAAACTGTTTTTT. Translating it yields CASSLTTTNEKLFF.

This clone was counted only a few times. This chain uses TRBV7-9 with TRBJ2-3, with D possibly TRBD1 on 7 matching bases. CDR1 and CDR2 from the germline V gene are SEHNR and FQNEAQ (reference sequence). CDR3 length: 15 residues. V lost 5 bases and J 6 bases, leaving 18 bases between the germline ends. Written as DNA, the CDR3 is TGTGCCAGCAGCCCTTTCAGGGGGGAAGTTGATACGCAGTATTTT. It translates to CASSPFRGEVDTQYF.

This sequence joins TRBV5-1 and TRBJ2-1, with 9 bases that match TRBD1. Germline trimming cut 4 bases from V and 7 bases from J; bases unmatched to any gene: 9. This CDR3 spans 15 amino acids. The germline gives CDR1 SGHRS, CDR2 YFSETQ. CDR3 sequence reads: CASSPPGQGTNEQFF. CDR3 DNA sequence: TGCGCCAGCAGCCCCCCGGGACAGGGAACGAATGAGCAGTTCTTC. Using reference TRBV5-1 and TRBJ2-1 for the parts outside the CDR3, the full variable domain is KAGVTQTPRYLIKTRGQQVTLSCSPISGHRSVSWYQQTPGQGLQFLFEYFSETQRNKGNFPGRFSGRQFSNSRSEMNVSTLELGDSALYLCASSPPGQGTNEQFFGPGTRLTVL.

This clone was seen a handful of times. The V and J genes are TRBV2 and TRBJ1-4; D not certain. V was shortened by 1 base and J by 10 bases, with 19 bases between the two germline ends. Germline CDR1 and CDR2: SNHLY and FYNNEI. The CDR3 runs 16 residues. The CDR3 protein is CASSEGPMGGYGKLFF. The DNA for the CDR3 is TGTGCCAGCAGTGAAGGGCCCATGGGCGGGTACGGAAAACTGTTTTTT.

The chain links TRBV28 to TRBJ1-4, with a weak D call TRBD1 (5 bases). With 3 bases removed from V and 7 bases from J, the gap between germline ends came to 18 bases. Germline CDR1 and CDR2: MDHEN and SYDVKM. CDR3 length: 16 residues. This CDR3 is CASSFTWGAYGEKLFF. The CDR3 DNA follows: TGTGCCAGCAGTTTTACCTGGGGCGCCTACGGTGAAAAACTGTTTTTT. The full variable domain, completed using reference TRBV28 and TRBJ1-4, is DVKVTQSSRYLVKRTGEKVFLECVQDMDHENMFWYRQDPGLGLRLIYFSYDVKMKEKGDIPEGYSVSREKKERFSLILESASTNQTSMYLCASSFTWGAYGEKLFFGSGTQLSVL.

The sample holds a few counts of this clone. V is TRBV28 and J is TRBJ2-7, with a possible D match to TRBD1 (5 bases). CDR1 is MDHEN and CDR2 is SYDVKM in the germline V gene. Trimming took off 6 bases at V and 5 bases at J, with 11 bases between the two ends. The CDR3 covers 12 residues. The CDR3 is CASRRQSHEQYF. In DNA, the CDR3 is TGTGCCAGCAGGAGACAGTCTCACGAGCAGTACTTC. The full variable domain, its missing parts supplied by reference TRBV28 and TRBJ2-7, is DVKVTQSSRYLVKRTGEKVFLECVQDMDHENMFWYRQDPGLGLRLIYFSYDVKMKEKGDIPEGYSVSREKKERFSLILESASTNQTSMYLCASRRQSHEQYFGPGTRLTVT.

The CDR3 region has the DNA TGTGCCAGCAGCCCCCACCGACAGGGTAACTCACCCCTCCACTTT. Encoded protein: CASSPHRQGNSPLHF. The J gene is TRBJ1-6, the V gene TRBV9; 7 nucleotides agree with TRBD1. Trimming cost V 4 bases and J 10 bases; bases outside gene matches: 11. The CDR3 runs 15 residues. The germline gives CDR1 SGDLS, CDR2 YYNGEE. The whole variable domain, remainder taken from reference TRBV9 and TRBJ1-6, is DSGVTQTPKHLITATGQRVTLRCSPRSGDLSVYWYQQSLDQGLQFLIQYYNGEERAKGNILERFSAQQFPDLHSELNLSSLELGDSALYFCASSPHRQGNSPLHFGNGTRLTVT.

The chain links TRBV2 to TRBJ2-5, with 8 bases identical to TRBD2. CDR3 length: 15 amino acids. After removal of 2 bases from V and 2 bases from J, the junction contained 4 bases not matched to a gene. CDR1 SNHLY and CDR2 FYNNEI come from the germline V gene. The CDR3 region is CASSERGGKQETQYF. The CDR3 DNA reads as TGTGCCAGCAGTGAACGCGGGGGGAAACAAGAGACCCAGTACTTC.

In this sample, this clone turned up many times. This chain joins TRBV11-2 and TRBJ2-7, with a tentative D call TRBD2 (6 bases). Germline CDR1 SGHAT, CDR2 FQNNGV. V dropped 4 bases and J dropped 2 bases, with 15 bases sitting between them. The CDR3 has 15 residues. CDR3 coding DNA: TGTGCCAGCAGCTCGATACTAGCTAGGGCCTACGAGCAGTACTTC. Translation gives CASSSILARAYEQYF.

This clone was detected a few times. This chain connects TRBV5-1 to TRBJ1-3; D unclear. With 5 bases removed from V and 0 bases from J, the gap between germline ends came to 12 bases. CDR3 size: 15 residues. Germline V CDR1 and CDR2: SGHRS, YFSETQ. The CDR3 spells CASRMDLSSGNTIYF. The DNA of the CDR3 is TGCGCCAGCAGAATGGACTTGAGCTCTGGAAACACCATATATTTT.